The entry that follows covers one T cell receptor (beta chain) sequence. This clone occurred a few times. The target of this receptor is not known. Base qualities are not provided; no much larger clone lies one nucleotide away. This record belongs to a study of PD-L1 blockade in urothelial cancer listed by TCRdb under 2017. Concerning the study at large: Every patient began therapy in the mid-2010s and was given atezolizumab 1,200 mg intravenously every 3 weeks. About 90% of the roughly 30 patients were identified as males with urothelial cancer of bladder origin, and a prior smoking history was reported by 18 of 29 patients. Patients had an ECOG performance status of 0 or 1 and had received between 0 and 3 prior chemotherapy regimens. Blood samples were analyzed 3 weeks after the start of treatment (second dose) and 6 weeks after the start of treatment. Blood samples yielded a median of around 150,000 T cells and more than 75,000 unique TCRs, with median clonality around 0.084. The study was an exploratory multi-omic analysis of somatic, immune and clinical correlates of response to PD-L1 blockade with atezolizumab in urothelial cancer. Pretreatment tumor samples, along with matched peripheral blood collected serially before and after atezolizumab treatment, underwent TCR sequencing. Durable clinical benefit meant progression-free survival longer than 6 months, and TCR features were also tested against progression-free and overall survival. In the same patients, whole exome sequencing and RNA sequencing of pretreatment tumors were performed in addition to TCR sequencing. Durable clinical benefit was achieved by nine patients but not by the remaining 20. Pretreatment blood TCR-seq was available for fewer than 30 patients, at least one posttreatment blood collection was obtained for around 25 patients, and tumor TCR-seq was available for around 25 patients. Findings and caveats that apply to the study as a whole: Among patients with durable benefit, tumor-associated TCR clones showed greater expansion in peripheral blood 3 weeks after treatment started (n = 22, p = 0.022). Small sample size (n of about 30) and many exploratory analyses mean the results are intended to be hypothesis-generating. A pretreatment peripheral blood TCR clonality below the median was linked to improved progression-free and overall survival.

Each PCR received spiked-in synthetic TCR analog templates so that absolute template abundance could be estimated from read counts. The immunoSEQ assay used bias-controlled V and J gene primers to amplify TCRbeta CDR3 regions from genomic DNA. Rearranged TCRbeta segments were sequenced at approximately 20X coverage. Turning to the authors' computational methods: Clustering was used to correct sequencing errors, and CDR3s were annotated against IMGT to assign V, D and J genes. Out-of-frame and stop-codon sequences were excluded, and only productive TCRbeta rearrangements were used in downstream analyses. Clonality was calculated as one minus the Shannon entropy normalized by the log of the number of unique productive sequences. Clones differing between time points or between blood and tumor were identified using Fisher's exact test with Benjamini-Hochberg correction, with an adjusted p below 0.01 applied as the threshold. Imported from immuneACCESS, the table was reduced by TCRdb to in-frame sequences with V and J called. These copies leave out some clones; in studies compared against another copy, an unresolved V gene accounts for under half, and the cause of the remainder is not known. The V and J calls and clone size come from that table; D and trimming were worked out from the DNA. The sample table contains 60,000 to 70,000 clones; only one count was recorded for more than 80% of them. The ten largest clones represent more than 1.5% of the sample.

The time point label for this specimen denotes: pretreatment peripheral blood. A cohort of approximately 30 patients with locally advanced or metastatic urothelial carcinoma, treated at Memorial Sloan Kettering on a trial protocol, was included. Peripheral blood mononuclear cells were collected pretreatment and during treatment, with between 1 and 8 total time points obtained per patient. The Qiagen DNeasy Blood extraction kit was used to purify genomic DNA from total PBMCs and tumor samples. PBMCs were collected pretreatment and during treatment, and were isolated and stored as previously described. CDR1 and CDR2 were assigned from the germline V gene as SGHAT and FQNNGV. The CDR3 spans 14 residues, from the cysteine through the phenylalanine. Just CDR3 DNA is preserved here, 42 bases in frame from base 1. Trimming removed 5 bases from V and 1 base from J; the gene matches leave 4 bases unexplained.

The origin of this receptor is a man in his 70s with urothelial cancer. The starting material was PBMCs, obtained around atezolizumab (anti-PD-L1) treatment. The rearrangement combines TRBV11-2 with TRBJ2-5; TRBD1 agrees with 7 junctional bases. Read as DNA, the sequence is TGTGCCAGCAGCCCGGACAGGTTCCAAGAGACCCAGTACTTC. It encodes CASSPDRFQETQYF.